Each of the 5 T cell receptor beta chains below was sequenced from the same sample in a study of T-cell memory formation after mild COVID-19. In TCRdb, the 5' RACE reads were re-called with MiXCR into one record per CDR3 protein. The sample yields approximately 300,000 distinct CDR3 sequences, roughly a fifth seen once. Sequencing was done on a sample of PBMCs or a T cell subset sorted from them (not recorded which). Source of these receptors: a man between 18 and 35 years old who had mild COVID-19 (a few samples of this study predate the infection). Cell type and time point are not known.

The chain is built from TRBV30 and TRBJ1-6, with TRBD1 matching 7 bases. The V gene end was trimmed by 2 bases and the J gene end by 9 bases; junction bases not matched to a gene: 7. The germline CDR1 and CDR2 sequences are GTSNPN and SVGIG (reference sequence). The CDR3 spans 14 residues. In nucleotides, the CDR3 is TGTGCCTGGAGTTACGGGGGACAGAGTTCACCCCTCCACTTT. This translates into CAWSYGGQSSPLHF.

For this clonotype: At one end the junction does not follow the germline gene, possibly because of a read error. The CDR3 loop is CAISLGDTDNEQFF. DNA of the CDR3: TGTGCCATCAGCTTAGGGGACACGGACAATGAGCAGTTCTTC. V usage is TRBV7-9 and J usage is TRBJ2-1, with a possible D match to TRBD1 (6 bases). The length of the CDR3 is 14 residues. Germline values: CDR1 SEHNR, CDR2 FQNEAQ (reference sequence).

This clonotype has a handful of counts. The gene calls are TRBV2 and TRBJ2-5; D assignment may be TRBD1 or TRBD2 (6 bases each). V lost 10 bases, J lost 0 bases, and 12 bases lay in between. The germline CDR1 and CDR2 sequences are SNHLY and FYNNEI. The CDR3 loop spans 13 amino acids. The CDR3 sequence: CATARGHQETQYF. The CDR3 bases are TGTGCCACGGCTCGGGGGCACCAAGAGACCCAGTACTTC. Looking up the rest from reference TRBV2 and TRBJ2-5 gives the full variable domain: EPEVTQTPSHQVTQMGQEVILRCVPISNHLYFYWYRQILGQKVEFLVSFYNNEISEKSEIFDDQFSVERPDGSNFTLKIRSTKLEDSAMYFCATARGHQETQYFGPGTRLLVL.

This chain connects TRBV18 to TRBJ2-2, with D hard to call. CDR1 and CDR2 from the germline V gene are KGHSH and LQKENI. The CDR3 is 16 residues long. V shed 2 bases and J shed 4 bases, with 14 bases lying between them. CDR3 protein: CASSPVAKPSTGELFF. Written as DNA, the CDR3 is TGTGCCAGCTCACCAGTAGCCAAGCCGAGCACCGGGGAGCTGTTTTTT.

J is TRBJ2-3 and V is TRBV7-6; TRBD2 aligns across 7 bases. The germline gives CDR1 SGHVS, CDR2 FNYEAQ. CDR3 length equals 18 residues. The V and J ends lost 5 bases and 2 bases, in that order; junction bases with no gene match: 16. CDR3 region: CASSPPRVAGENTDTQYF. The CDR3 nucleotides are TGTGCCAGCAGCCCCCCTCGCGTGGCGGGGGAGAACACAGATACGCAGTATTTT.